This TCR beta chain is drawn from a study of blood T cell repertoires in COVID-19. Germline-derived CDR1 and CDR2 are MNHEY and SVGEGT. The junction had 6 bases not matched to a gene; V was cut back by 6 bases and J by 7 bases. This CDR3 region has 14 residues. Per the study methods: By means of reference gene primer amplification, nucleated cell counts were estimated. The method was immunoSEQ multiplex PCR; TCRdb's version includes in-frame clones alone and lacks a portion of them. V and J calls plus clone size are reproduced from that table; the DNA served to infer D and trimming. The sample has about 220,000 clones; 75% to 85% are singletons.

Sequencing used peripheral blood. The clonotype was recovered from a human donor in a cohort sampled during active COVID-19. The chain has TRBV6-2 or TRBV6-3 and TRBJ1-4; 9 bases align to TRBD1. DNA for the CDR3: TGTGCCAGCAGCGGTGCGGACAGGGGTGAAAAACTGTTTTTT. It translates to CASSGADRGEKLFF.